This T cell receptor (beta chain) is drawn from a study of human T cells and chemical hapten exposure. Attachment of unique molecular identifiers to individual cDNA molecules was performed in the library. One entry per CDR3 protein results from TCRdb running MiXCR on the RACE reads. This sample has about 51,000 distinct CDR3 sequences, with about 9.2% found just once. Time point here: pre-sensitization, week 0. Treatment denoted: therapeutic diphenylcyclopropenone sensitization with weekly scalp DPC. This clonotype was recorded at least ten times. Germline lookup yields CDR1 SGHNT and CDR2 YYREEE (reference sequence). The CDR3 spans 17 residues. Trimming took off 0 bases at V and 0 bases at J, with 10 bases between the two ends.

This TCR was recovered from a middle-aged woman with alopecia areata. Some clones in this sample may be carry-over from other donors' samples. The sample consisted of whole blood, taken in connection with sensitization to the hapten diphenylcyclopropenone (DPC). The V call is TRBV5-4, the J call TRBJ2-6; D perhaps matches TRBD1 (5 bases). CDR3: CASSLEDSNSGANVLTF. The CDR3 DNA reads as TGTGCCAGCAGCTTGGAAGACAGTAACTCTGGGGCCAACGTCCTGACTTTC.